The count of the clone carrying this T cell receptor (beta chain) is one. Its matching antigen is unknown. TCRdb's table, derived via immunoSEQ multiplex PCR, lists solely in-frame clones and lacks some. The data show around 600,000 clones, with around 96% seen just once and 0.11% held by the top ten. The CDR3 sequence is 14 residues long. Germline CDR1 and CDR2: ENHRY and SYGVKD. V lost 3 bases, J lost 2 bases, and 11 bases lay in between. This sample was taken from a study of shared clonotypes between healthy human individuals. Study in general: Every donor yielded three CD4 naive, three CD4 memory, two CD8 naive and one CD8 memory plate.

It was CD45RO-negative cells, positively selected for CCR7, that made up naive CD8 cells, with terminally differentiated effector memory CD45RA+ cells excluded. Findings and limits, study-wide: Rarefaction analysis demonstrated incomplete sorted-subset sequencing notwithstanding large depth. Clonotype sharing among donors was thought likely to change with sequencing depth. As a rule, naive subsets had a larger estimated richness than memory subsets.

This TCR was recovered from a woman aged 25-40 years in good health. This rearrangement joins TRBV10-3 to TRBJ2-7; no firm D call. The sequenced sample was naive CD8+ T cells sorted from blood. The CDR3 DNA is TGTGCCATCAGTGATGGAGCCAAACCCTACGAGCAGTACTTC. Translated, it gives CAISDGAKPYEQYF.